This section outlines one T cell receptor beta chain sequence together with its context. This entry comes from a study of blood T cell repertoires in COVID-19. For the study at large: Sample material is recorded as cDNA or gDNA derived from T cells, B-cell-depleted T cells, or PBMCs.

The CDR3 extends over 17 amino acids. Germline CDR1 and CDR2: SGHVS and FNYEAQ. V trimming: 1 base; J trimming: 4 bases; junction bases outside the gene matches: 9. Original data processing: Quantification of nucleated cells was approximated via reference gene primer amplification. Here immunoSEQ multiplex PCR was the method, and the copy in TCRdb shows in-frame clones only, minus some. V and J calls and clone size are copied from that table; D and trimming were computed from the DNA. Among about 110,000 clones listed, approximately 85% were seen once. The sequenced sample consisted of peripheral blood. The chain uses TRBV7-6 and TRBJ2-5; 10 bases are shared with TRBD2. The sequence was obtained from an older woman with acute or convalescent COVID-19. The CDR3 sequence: CASSLGWSGGAGETQYF. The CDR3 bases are TGTGCCAGCAGCTTAGGGTGGAGCGGGGGGGCTGGAGAGACCCAGTACTTC.